This TCR beta chain was identified in a study of T cell responses to AZD1222 COVID-19 vaccine. Study-level results: In a largely white British group with more females than males, clonal diversity was possibly underestimated.

Pooled samples include second doses given at about 4 or 12 weeks. Data came from immunoSEQ multiplex PCR; TCRdb stores just in-frame clones and leaves some out. The sample shows around 80,000 clones, about 91% of them seen only once. Trimming removed 10 bases at V and 2 bases at J, with 15 bases between. The CDR3 is made up of 14 amino acids. Germline V gene data show CDR1 as SNHLY and CDR2 as FYNNEI. Points on this clone: As yet, its antigen is unknown.

The receptor comes from an adult who received the AZD1222 COVID-19 vaccine. The chain combines TRBV2 with TRBJ2-1, with no clear D. The input for sequencing was peripheral blood, taken 28 days after the second AZD1222 dose. The CDR3 DNA is TGTGCCAACTCAAAGCAGTACCCCTACAATGAGCAGTTCTTC. Translation: CANSKQYPYNEQFF.